These T cell receptor beta chains were read from a single sample in a study of graft-versus-host responses after intestinal transplantation. This table comes from immunoSEQ multiplex PCR, and its TCRdb copy is limited to in-frame clones, with some not included. Found here are some 120,000 clones, 90% to 95% of them singletons; the top ten hold around 1.2%. What these receptors recognize is not known. This specimen was unstimulated CD8+ T cells sorted from spleen or lymph node cells, taken before transplant. All receptors come from a human donor who was the organ donor for an intestinal transplant. CDR3s include the opening cysteine and the closing phenylalanine or tryptophan. D genes are given only for firm matches. Some rows have no size entry. The others give once, few or many, or a class for an expanded clone.

abundance	j_gene	v_gene	d_gene	CDR3aa	CDR3nt
NA	TRBJ2-3	TRBV5-1	NA	CASSLRYTDTQYF	TGCGCCAGCAGCTTGAGGTACACAGATACGCAGTATTTT
NA	TRBJ2-7	TRBV15	TRBD1	CATSKKPGQGPGEQYF	TGTGCCACCAGCAAAAAACCTGGACAGGGTCCGGGAGAGCAGTACTTC
NA	TRBJ1-2	TRBV6-1	NA	CASSGLPWTANYGYTF	TGTGCCAGCAGTGGCCTCCCGTGGACAGCTAACTATGGCTACACCTTC
NA	TRBJ2-7	TRBV27	NA	CASRDSPNRQYF	TGTGCCAGCAGGGATAGCCCCAACCGGCAGTACTTC
NA	TRBJ2-7	TRBV21-1	NA	CASSKGDTYEQYF	TGTGCCAGCAGCAAAGGGGACACCTACGAGCAGTACTTC
few	TRBJ2-6	TRBV10-1	TRBD1	CASSGQGDNVLTF	TGCGCCAGCAGCGGACAGGGGGACAACGTCCTGACTTTC
NA	TRBJ2-7	TRBV6-5	NA	CATLIGVGEQYF	TGTGCCACACTAATAGGAGTCGGCGAGCAGTACTTC
NA	TRBJ2-7	TRBV4-1	TRBD2	CASSPWGGEYEQYF	TGCGCCAGCAGCCCCTGGGGGGGGGAGTACGAGCAGTACTTC
NA	TRBJ2-1	TRBV4-1	TRBD2	CASSQGRGGEQFF	TGCGCCAGCAGCCAAGGTCGGGGGGGTGAGCAGTTCTTC
NA	TRBJ2-3	TRBV28	NA	CASSLPSRVPFTDTQYF	TGTGCCAGCAGTTTACCCTCTAGAGTTCCCTTCACAGATACGCAGTATTTT
NA	TRBJ2-7	TRBV10-3	TRBD2	CAISESSGSSYEQYF	TGTGCCATCAGTGAGTCTAGCGGGAGCTCCTACGAGCAGTACTTC
NA	TRBJ2-2	TRBV19	NA	CATEENTGELFF	TGTGCCACTGAGGAGAACACCGGGGAGCTGTTTTTT
NA	TRBJ2-7	TRBV7-2	TRBD2	CASSFLREGKGQQYF	TGTGCCAGCAGCTTCCTCCGGGAGGGAAAAGGCCAGCAGTACTTC
NA	TRBJ1-2	TRBV2	NA	CASSDPSPGAYGYTF	TGTGCCAGCAGTGATCCTTCACCGGGGGCGTATGGCTACACCTTC
NA	TRBJ2-1	TRBV6-1	NA	CASSVFSGPRSIDNEQFF	TGTGCCAGCAGTGTCTTTTCCGGGCCCCGGAGCATAGACAATGAGCAGTTCTTC
NA	TRBJ2-3	TRBV2	TRBD2	CASSDSAGATDTQYF	TGTGCCAGCAGTGATTCTGCGGGAGCCACAGATACGCAGTATTTT
NA	TRBJ2-5	TRBV11-2	NA	CASSLPGGLGLQETQYF	TGTGCCAGCAGCTTACCAGGGGGGCTAGGGCTCCAAGAGACCCAGTACTTC
NA	TRBJ2-7	TRBV16	TRBD2	CASSLLVAGASYEQYF	TGTGCCAGCAGCCTCCTCGTAGCGGGGGCTTCCTACGAGCAGTACTTC
once	TRBJ2-7	TRBV6-1	TRBD2	CASSVVLAAAYEQYF	TGTGCCAGCAGTGTAGTACTAGCGGCGGCCTACGAGCAGTACTTC
NA	TRBJ2-7	TRBV5-5	TRBD2	CASRSGLAVFAYEQYF	TGTGCCAGCAGATCGGGACTAGCAGTTTTCGCCTACGAGCAGTACTTC
NA	TRBJ1-2	TRBV16	NA	CASSQSRTRSNYGYTF	TGTGCCAGCAGCCAATCCCGGACACGATCTAACTATGGCTACACCTTC
NA	TRBJ2-5	TRBV5-6	TRBD2	CASSFSSGRQETQYF	TGTGCCAGCAGCTTTTCCAGCGGGAGACAAGAGACCCAGTACTTC
NA	TRBJ2-2	TRBV27	NA	CASSPLSVNTGELFF	TGTGCCAGCAGTCCTCTTAGCGTGAACACCGGGGAGCTGTTTTTT
NA	TRBJ2-7	TRBV11-2	TRBD2	CASSPGLAGGKQYF	TGTGCCAGCAGCCCCGGACTAGCGGGAGGGAAGCAGTACTTC
NA	TRBJ1-2	TRBV5-5	NA	CASSPTPGRRYGYTF	TGTGCCAGCAGCCCAACCCCTGGCAGGAGGTATGGCTACACCTTC
NA	TRBJ2-1	TRBV6-5	NA	CASSYGVNEQFF	TGTGCCAGCAGTTATGGAGTAAATGAGCAGTTCTTC
NA	TRBJ2-3	TRBV30	TRBD2	CAWSGGLAVTDTQYF	TGTGCCTGGAGTGGGGGACTAGCGGTTACAGATACGCAGTATTTT
NA	TRBJ1-5	TRBV6-6	TRBD1	CASRNRGGQPQHF	TGTGCCAGCAGGAACAGGGGTGGCCAGCCCCAGCATTTT
NA	TRBJ2-2	TRBV29-1	NA	CSALRSSGNTGELFF	TGCAGCGCCCTGAGGAGCAGCGGAAACACCGGGGAGCTGTTTTTT
NA	TRBJ2-1	TRBV7-6	TRBD1	CASSLGGDRSANEQFF	TGTGCCAGCAGCTTAGGGGGGGACAGGTCAGCCAATGAGCAGTTCTTC
NA	TRBJ2-3	TRBV28	TRBD1	CASSFKFRTGLGDTQYF	TGTGCCAGCAGTTTCAAGTTCCGGACAGGGCTCGGAGATACGCAGTATTTT
NA	TRBJ1-1	TRBV5-1	TRBD1	CASSWGQGPTEAFF	TGCGCCAGCAGCTGGGGACAGGGCCCCACTGAAGCTTTCTTT
NA	TRBJ2-1	TRBV14	NA	CASSPLLLTSYNEQFF	TGTGCCAGCAGCCCTCTCTTGCTCACCTCCTACAATGAGCAGTTCTTC
NA	TRBJ2-3	TRBV9	NA	CASSVRDTQYF	TGTGCCAGCAGCGTCAGGGATACGCAGTATTTT
NA	TRBJ2-5	TRBV9	NA	CASSVRGVLRETQYF	TGTGCCAGCAGCGTAAGGGGGGTACTCCGGGAGACCCAGTACTTC
NA	TRBJ2-1	TRBV19	NA	CASSTHRDTGNEQFF	TGTGCCAGTAGTACGCACCGGGACACTGGCAATGAGCAGTTCTTC
NA	TRBJ2-7	TRBV6-6	NA	CASSYSYGSEQYF	TGTGCCAGCAGTTACTCGTACGGGAGCGAGCAGTACTTC
NA	TRBJ2-3	TRBV5-6	TRBD2	CASSLELAALRGTDTQYF	TGTGCCAGCAGCTTGGAACTAGCGGCTCTTCGAGGCACAGATACGCAGTATTTT
NA	TRBJ1-4	TRBV11-2	TRBD1	CASSFPSPDRGNEKLFF	TGTGCCAGCAGCTTTCCTAGCCCTGACAGGGGTAATGAAAAACTGTTTTTT
NA	TRBJ2-5	TRBV15	NA	CATSREVETQYF	TGTGCCACCAGCAGAGAAGTCGAGACCCAGTACTTC
NA	TRBJ2-7	TRBV6-5	NA	CAMAPGVSYEQYF	TGTGCCATGGCCCCCGGGGTTTCCTACGAGCAGTACTTC
NA	TRBJ2-5	TRBV5-1	TRBD1	CASGRDREETQYF	TGCGCCAGCGGAAGGGACAGGGAAGAGACCCAGTACTTC
NA	TRBJ2-3	TRBV9	NA	CASSAQGGSTDTQYF	TGTGCCAGCAGCGCACAGGGAGGAAGCACAGATACGCAGTATTTT
NA	TRBJ2-6	TRBV5-1	NA	CASRPRPGGANVLTF	TGCGCCAGCAGACCCCGTCCCGGGGGGGCCAACGTCCTGACTTTC
NA	TRBJ1-2	TRBV19	NA	CASSIGANYGYTF	TGTGCCAGTAGTATCGGAGCTAACTATGGCTACACCTTC
NA	TRBJ2-7	TRBV7-6	TRBD1	CASSLGTASYEQYF	TGTGCCAGCAGCCTCGGGACAGCCTCCTACGAGCAGTACTTC
once	TRBJ2-3	TRBV7-9	NA	CASSLALDGTDTQYF	TGTGCCAGCAGCTTAGCGCTCGACGGCACAGATACGCAGTATTTT
NA	TRBJ2-5	TRBV4-1	NA	CASSQDRETQYF	TGCGCCAGCAGCCAAGACCGGGAGACCCAGTACTTC
NA	TRBJ1-2	TRBV5-4	NA	CASSIQENYGYTF	TGTGCCAGCAGCATACAGGAGAACTATGGCTACACCTTC
NA	TRBJ2-7	TRBV29-1	TRBD2	CSVRLAENYEQYF	TGCAGCGTCCGACTAGCGGAGAACTACGAGCAGTACTTC